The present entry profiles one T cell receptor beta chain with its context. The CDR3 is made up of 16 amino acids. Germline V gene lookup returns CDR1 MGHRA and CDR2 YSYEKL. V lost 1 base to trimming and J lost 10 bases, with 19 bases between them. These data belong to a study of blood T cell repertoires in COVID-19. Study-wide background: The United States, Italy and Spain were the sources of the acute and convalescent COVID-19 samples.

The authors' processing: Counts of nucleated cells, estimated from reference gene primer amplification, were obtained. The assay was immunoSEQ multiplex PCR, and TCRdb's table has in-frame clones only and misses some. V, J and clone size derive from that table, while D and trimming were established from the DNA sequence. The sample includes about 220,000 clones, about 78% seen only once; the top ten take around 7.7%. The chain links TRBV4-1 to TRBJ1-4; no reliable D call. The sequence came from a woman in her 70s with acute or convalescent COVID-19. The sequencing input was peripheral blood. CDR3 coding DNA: TGCGCCAGCAGCCAAGGACGAGACGTGAGGGTGGGAAAACTGTTTTTT. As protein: CASSQGRDVRVGKLFF.